These 20 T cell receptor beta chains came from one sample sequenced in a study of blood T cells in healthy people across ages. A J-beta primer mix and a sample-barcoded 5' primer were used in a second PCR of roughly 6 to 11 cycles. Each CDR3 protein is one row after TCRdb ran MiXCR on the 5' RACE reads. Of about 800,000 distinct CDR3 sequences in the sample, roughly 25% were seen once. The sample also formed part of further work on T cells of mothers and their children.

The sequenced material came from blood. These receptors originate from a boy under 18 in good health.

This clonotype was picked up many times. This chain uses TRBV5-1 with TRBJ1-5; D remains ambiguous. The V and J ends lost 0 bases and 1 base respectively, with 2 bases between them. Germline loops: CDR1 SGHRS, CDR2 YFSETQ. CDR3 length equals 13 residues. CDR3 in DNA: TGCGCCAGCAGCTTGGACAGCAATCAGCCCCAGCATTTT. This codes for CASSLDSNQPQHF.

This clonotype was seen a handful of times. The chain couples TRBV10-2 to TRBJ2-1; D gene unclear. This CDR3 contains 15 residues. V was clipped by 5 bases and J by 0 bases, with 11 bases between them. The germline gives CDR1 WSHSY, CDR2 SAAADI. The CDR3 spells CASSLVSSSYNEQFF. The DNA for the CDR3 is TGCGCCAGCAGTCTGGTCTCTAGCTCCTACAATGAGCAGTTCTTC.

Of note for this clonotype: Its ends do not fully match the called genes, so a read error is possible. Here the CDR3 reads CSANDPSGNHMFVNF. For the CDR3, the DNA is TGCAGTGCGAACGATCCTAGCGGGAATCATATGTTCGTGAACTTC. The chain uses TRBV20-1 and TRBJ2-4; TRBD2 matches 9 bases. The CDR3 is made up of 15 amino acids. Germline values: CDR1 DFQATT, CDR2 SNEGSKA (reference sequence).

The rearrangement links TRBV18 to TRBJ1-1; possibly TRBD1 for D (6 bases). V was pared by 2 bases and J by 0 bases, with 10 bases between. CDR3 length: 15 residues. Looked up from germline, CDR1 is KGHSH and CDR2 is LQKENI. The CDR3 loop is CASSPNRAMNTEAFF. CDR3 sequence (DNA): TGTGCCAGCTCACCAAACAGGGCGATGAACACTGAAGCTTTCTTT.

V is TRBV12-3 or TRBV12-4 and J is TRBJ2-7; TRBD2 matches 9 bases. This CDR3 is built from 14 residues. V shed 3 bases, J shed 7 bases, and the junction held 7 bases outside the gene matches. CDR3 sequence: CASSFAGGPGEQYF. For the CDR3, the DNA is TGTGCCAGCAGTTTCGCGGGGGGGCCTGGGGAGCAGTACTTC.

This clonotype showed up just a few times. The chain combines TRBV4-2 with TRBJ2-3; D is unresolved. The CDR3 spans 15 residues. Germline V gene data show CDR1 as LGHNA and CDR2 as YNFKEQ. V dropped 1 base and J dropped 0 bases, with 8 bases sitting between them. The CDR3 spells CASSQGWMSTDTQYF. Written as DNA, the CDR3 is TGTGCCAGCAGCCAAGGCTGGATGAGCACAGATACGCAGTATTTT.

This clonotype was seen once. The V call is TRBV7-8, the J call TRBJ2-7; D ambiguous. CDR3 size: 15 residues. Trimming removed 5 bases at V and 6 bases at J, with 20 bases between. Per germline, CDR1 SGHVS and CDR2 FQNEAQ. DNA of the CDR3: TGTGCCAGCAGCGCGTTTAGAGGCCGAGTCGGCGAGCAGTACTTC. Protein product: CASSAFRGRVGEQYF.

The chain combines TRBV6-5 with TRBJ2-1, with 9 bases that match TRBD1. Germline V gene data show CDR1 as MNHEY and CDR2 as SVGAGI. The length of the CDR3 is 14 residues. Trimming took 7 bases from V and 7 from J; bases not matched to a gene: 8. CDR3 bases: TGTGCCAGCATGAGGGACAGGGAACGTAATGAGCAGTTCTTC. This sequence encodes CASMRDRERNEQFF.

The J gene is TRBJ1-1, the V gene TRBV5-1, with TRBD1 matching over 7 bases. Germline values: CDR1 SGHRS, CDR2 YFSETQ. V shed 0 bases and J 1 base; nucleotides not matched to a gene: 3. This CDR3 is built from 15 residues. The CDR3 loop reads CASSLDGTANTEAFF. CDR3 coding DNA: TGCGCCAGCAGCTTGGACGGGACAGCGAACACTGAAGCTTTCTTT. Complete variable domain (other parts from reference TRBV5-1 and TRBJ1-1): KAGVTQTPRYLIKTRGQQVTLSCSPISGHRSVSWYQQTPGQGLQFLFEYFSETQRNKGNFPGRFSGRQFSNSRSEMNVSTLELGDSALYLCASSLDGTANTEAFFGQGTRLTVV.

The CDR3 reads CASRETGLNSPLHF. Here the CDR3 DNA reads TGTGCCAGCAGGGAAACAGGGTTAAATTCACCCCTCCACTTT. The V and J genes are TRBV2 and TRBJ1-6; weak D call: TRBD1 (6 bases). This CDR3 region has 14 residues. The V end was cut by 6 bases, the J end by 7 bases, with 13 bases between. From germline, CDR1 is SNHLY and CDR2 FYNNEI.

The chain employs TRBV20-1 and TRBJ2-5; D gene unclear. The ends were cut back, 1 base at V and 4 bases at J, with 13 bases in the middle. The CDR3 extends over 14 amino acids. Germline lookup yields CDR1 DFQATT and CDR2 SNEGSKA (reference sequence). CDR3 residues: CSARVSPGPETQYF. In DNA, the CDR3 is TGCAGTGCTAGAGTTTCACCAGGACCAGAGACCCAGTACTTC.

The table lists this clonotype with a few counts. The genes are TRBV27 and TRBJ2-7; possible D gene TRBD1, 7 bases. The CDR3 consists of 14 residues. The germline V and J ends were trimmed by 5 bases and 5 bases, with 16 bases remaining between them. Germline lookup yields CDR1 MNHEY and CDR2 SMNVEV (reference sequence). CDR3 nucleotide sequence: TGTGCCAGCAGTGCGGGACAGAACCCCCACGAGCAGTACTTC. Its protein is CASSAGQNPHEQYF.

The chain combines TRBV4-3 with TRBJ2-7; 7 nucleotides match TRBD1. V lost 0 bases to trimming and J lost 2 bases; unmatched junction nucleotides: 13. The CDR3 spans 18 residues. Per germline, CDR1 LGHNA and CDR2 YSLEER. The CDR3 reads CASSQDLTLTGKAYEQYF. CDR3 nucleotides: TGCGCCAGCAGCCAAGATCTTACACTGACAGGGAAAGCCTACGAGCAGTACTTC.

The chain carries TRBV20-1 and TRBJ2-2; a possible D gene is TRBD1 (5 bases). V gave up 5 bases and J gave up 4 bases, with 14 bases separating them. Germline assignment: CDR1 DFQATT and CDR2 SNEGSKA (reference sequence). The CDR3 is 14 residues long. The CDR3 is CSASTGRVTGELFF. As DNA, the CDR3 is TGCAGTGCTTCTACAGGACGGGTCACCGGGGAGCTGTTTTTT.

This clonotype has ten or more counts. The chain carries TRBV25-1 and TRBJ2-7; a weak D match, TRBD2 (6 bases). This CDR3 is built from 14 residues. Trimming removed 4 bases at V and 2 bases at J, with 12 bases between. The V gene's germline CDR1 is MGHDK and CDR2 SYGVNS. The CDR3, as DNA: TGTGCCAGCAGTGGGGGGGACCGGGCCTACGAGCAGTACTTC. Its protein is CASSGGDRAYEQYF.

This chain connects TRBV9 to TRBJ1-4; D perhaps matches TRBD1 (5 bases). V was clipped by 0 bases and J by 5 bases, with 11 bases between them. This CDR3 has 15 residues. Germline values: CDR1 SGDLS, CDR2 YYNGEE. CDR3 nucleotide sequence: TGTGCCAGCAGCGTAGTGGACAAAGTAAATGAAAAACTGTTTTTT. It translates to CASSVVDKVNEKLFF.

The rearrangement uses TRBV6-2 or TRBV6-3 and TRBJ1-1, with D uncertain. The CDR3 is 13 amino acids. Germline V gene data show CDR1 as MNHEY and CDR2 as SVGEGT. V lost 7 bases and J 0 bases, leaving 9 bases between the germline ends. The CDR3 nucleotides are TGTGCCAGCACCACAGAGATGAACACTGAAGCTTTCTTT. This sequence encodes CASTTEMNTEAFF.

V gene TRBV28 combines with J gene TRBJ1-1; 7 bases line up with TRBD1. V lost 11 bases, J lost 7 bases, and 16 bases stayed unmatched. Germline V gene data show CDR1 as MDHEN and CDR2 as SYDVKM. This CDR3 is built from 14 residues. The CDR3 bases are TGTGCCGGTGCCTGGGAAGGGACAGCAGATGAAGCTTTCTTT. Its translation is CAGAWEGTADEAFF.

The chain uses TRBV20-1 and TRBJ1-1; D is undetermined. V shed 3 bases and J shed 3 bases, with 5 bases lying between them. The CDR3 loop spans 11 amino acids. The V gene's germline CDR1 is DFQATT and CDR2 SNEGSKA (reference sequence). CDR3 protein: CSASYDTEAFF. CDR3 nucleotide sequence: TGCAGTGCTAGTTATGACACTGAAGCTTTCTTT.

This sequence joins TRBV29-1 and TRBJ2-5; D is undetermined. The germline gives CDR1 SQVTM, CDR2 ANQGSEA. This CDR3 contains 12 residues. Trimming shortened V by 5 bases and J by 0 bases, and 7 bases separated the two germline ends. Written as DNA, the CDR3 is TGCAGCGTTTTATCCTACCAAGAGACCCAGTACTTC. Translating gives CSVLSYQETQYF.